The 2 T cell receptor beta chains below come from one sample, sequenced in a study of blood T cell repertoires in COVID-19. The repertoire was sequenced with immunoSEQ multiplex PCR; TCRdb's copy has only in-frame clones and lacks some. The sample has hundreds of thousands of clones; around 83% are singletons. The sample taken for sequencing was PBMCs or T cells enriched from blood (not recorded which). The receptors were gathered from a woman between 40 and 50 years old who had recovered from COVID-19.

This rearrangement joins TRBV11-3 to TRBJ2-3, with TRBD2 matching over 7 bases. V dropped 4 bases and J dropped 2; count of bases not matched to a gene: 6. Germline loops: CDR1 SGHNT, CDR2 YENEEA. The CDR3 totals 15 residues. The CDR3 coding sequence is TGTGCCAGCAGCTGGCTAGCGGCCATCACAGATACGCAGTATTTT. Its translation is CASSWLAAITDTQYF.

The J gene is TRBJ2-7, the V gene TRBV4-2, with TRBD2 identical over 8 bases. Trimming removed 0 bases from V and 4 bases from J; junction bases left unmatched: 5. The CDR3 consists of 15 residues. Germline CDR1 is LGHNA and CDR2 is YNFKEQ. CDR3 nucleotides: TGTGCCAGCAGCCAAGATCTAGGACTAGCTTACGAGCAGTACTTC. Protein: CASSQDLGLAYEQYF.